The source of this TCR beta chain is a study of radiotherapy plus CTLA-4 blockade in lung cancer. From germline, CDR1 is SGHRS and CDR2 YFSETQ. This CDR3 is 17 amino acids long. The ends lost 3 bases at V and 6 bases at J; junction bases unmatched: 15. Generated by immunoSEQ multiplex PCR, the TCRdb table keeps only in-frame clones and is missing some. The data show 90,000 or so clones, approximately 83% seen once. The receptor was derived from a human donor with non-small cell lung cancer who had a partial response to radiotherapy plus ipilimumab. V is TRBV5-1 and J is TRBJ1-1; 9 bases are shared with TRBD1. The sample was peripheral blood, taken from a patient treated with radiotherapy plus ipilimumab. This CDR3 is CASSSVDRGKGGSEAFF. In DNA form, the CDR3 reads TGCGCCAGCAGCTCGGTAGACAGGGGGAAGGGAGGGTCTGAAGCTTTCTTT. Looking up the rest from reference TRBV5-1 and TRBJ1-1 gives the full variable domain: KAGVTQTPRYLIKTRGQQVTLSCSPISGHRSVSWYQQTPGQGLQFLFEYFSETQRNKGNFPGRFSGRQFSNSRSEMNVSTLELGDSALYLCASSSVDRGKGGSEAFFGQGTRLTVV.